This is a list of T cell receptor beta chains from one sample in a study of T cell responses to AZD1222 COVID-19 vaccine. Sequencing was performed with immunoSEQ multiplex PCR; in TCRdb, only in-frame clones are kept and a portion is missing. The sample shows 150,000 to 200,000 clones, approximately 93% of them seen only once. The starting material was peripheral blood, obtained on day 0 of AZD1222 vaccination. Receptor source: an adult in good health. Both conserved end residues are part of each CDR3. A D gene is named only where the DNA matches it firmly. The size field is filled for only some rows; it gives once, few, many or a size class.

>TRBD2|NA|TRBV5-4|TRBJ2-5
TGTGCCAGCAGCTTGGACCTAGCGGGCGACCAAGAGACCCAGTACTTC
CASSLDLAGDQETQYF
>NA|NA|TRBV30|TRBJ1-5
TGTGCCTGGAGTGTAATAGGGACCGGCCCCTTTGGCAATCAGCCCCAGCATTTT
CAWSVIGTGPFGNQPQHF
>TRBD1|NA|TRBV3-1/TRBV3-2|TRBJ1-6
TGTGCCAGCAGCCAGGGCTCCATAGGGGGCGAGATGAGTAATTCACCCCTCCACTTT
CASSQGSIGGEMSNSPLHF
>NA|once|TRBV2|TRBJ1-2
TGTGCCAGCAGTCGGGGTTTAGCTAACTATGGCTACACCTTC
CASSRGLANYGYTF
>TRBD1|NA|TRBV10-3|TRBJ2-2
TGTGCCATCAGTGAGACAGGGGGCACCGGGGAGCTGTTTTTT
CAISETGGTGELFF
>NA|NA|TRBV18|TRBJ1-4
TGTGCCAGCTCACCGGATGACGAAAAACTGTTTTTT
CASSPDDEKLFF
>TRBD2|NA|TRBV7-6|TRBJ2-1
TGTGCCAGCAGCTTAGCCCTTCGGGGGGAAAAGATAGGCAATGAGCAGTTCTTC
CASSLALRGEKIGNEQFF
>NA|NA|TRBV11-2|TRBJ1-3
TGTGCCAGCAGCTTATCCTGGGCGAGCTCTGGAAACACCATATATTTT
CASSLSWASSGNTIYF
>NA|NA|TRBV4-1|TRBJ1-4
TGCGCCAGCAGCCATTTTAAATCCCGACAGGACGATATGGGAAAACTGTTTTTT
CASSHFKSRQDDMGKLFF
>NA|once|TRBV9|TRBJ1-1
TGTGCCAGCAGCGCCGGTCCCAGCATGAACACTGAAGCTTTCTTT
CASSAGPSMNTEAFF
>TRBD1|NA|TRBV5-1|TRBJ1-2
TGCGCCAGCAGCTTGGTAGGGGGCGCGAGTGGCTACACCTTC
CASSLVGGASGYTF
>TRBD1|once|TRBV5-8|TRBJ2-5
TGTGCCAGCAGCCCCGGGACAGGGGTCATTAGTCAAGAGACCCAGTACTTC
CASSPGTGVISQETQYF
>NA|NA|TRBV6-5|TRBJ2-7
TGTGCCAGCAGTTACATGGGCTACGAGCAGTACTTC
CASSYMGYEQYF
>TRBD2|few|TRBV3-1/TRBV3-2|TRBJ2-5
TGTGCCAGCAGCCAAGATAGGCTAGCGGGAGAGACCCAGTACTTC
CASSQDRLAGETQYF
>NA|NA|TRBV4-1|TRBJ1-2
TGCGCCAGCAGCCAAGATCTTTATGGCTACACCTTC
CASSQDLYGYTF
>NA|NA|TRBV19|TRBJ1-2
TGTGCCAGTAGTAGGGACCGGAACTATGGCTACACCTTC
CASSRDRNYGYTF
>TRBD2|once|TRBV7-2|TRBJ2-7
TGTGCCAGCAGCTCCATCTCTAGCGGGGGGGGCGAGCAGTACTTC
CASSSISSGGGEQYF
>TRBD1|NA|TRBV19|TRBJ1-2
TGTGCCAGTAGTATAGAGCTAGAGGGGGCAGGAGGCTACACCTTC
CASSIELEGAGGYTF
>TRBD1|NA|TRBV18|TRBJ2-2
TGTGCCAGCTCACCCTTGGACAGGGAGACCGGGGAGCTGTTTTTT
CASSPLDRETGELFF
>NA|NA|TRBV6-5|TRBJ1-1
TGTGCCAGCCTTCGGGTGATGAACACTGAAGCTTTCTTT
CASLRVMNTEAFF
>NA|NA|TRBV11-2|TRBJ2-7
TGTGCCAGCAGCTTGGACCGTGGTAGAAGTTACGCGCAGTACTTC
CASSLDRGRSYAQYF
>NA|NA|TRBV7-9|TRBJ2-1
TGTGCCAGCAGCTCCCGAGAAGCGGAATCACTCGAAGGGAATGAGCAGTTCTTC
CASSSREAESLEGNEQFF
>TRBD2|NA|TRBV5-1|TRBJ2-2
TGCGCCAGCAGCCCCACTAGCGGGAGGTGGGACACCGGGGAGCTGTTTTTT
CASSPTSGRWDTGELFF
>NA|NA|TRBV7-8|TRBJ1-2
TGTGCCAGCAGCTTGGGGGGCCCAAGCTATGGCTACACCTTC
CASSLGGPSYGYTF
>NA|NA|TRBV18|TRBJ2-1
TGTGCCAGCTCACCGAACCGGGGTAATTTTGGGAATGAGCAGTTCTTC
CASSPNRGNFGNEQFF
>NA|NA|TRBV5-6|TRBJ1-2
TGTGCCAGCAGCTTGGAACCTAACTATGGCTACACCTTC
CASSLEPNYGYTF
>TRBD2|NA|TRBV5-6|TRBJ2-7
TGTGCCAGCAGCTTCGGTGGGAGGGCCCCCCTTATTGAGCAGTACTTC
CASSFGGRAPLIEQYF
>TRBD1|NA|TRBV12-3/TRBV12-4|TRBJ1-2
TGTGCCAGCAGTCGAGGGACAGGAGGAGACTACACCTTC
CASSRGTGGDYTF
>NA|NA|TRBV15|TRBJ1-5
TGTGCCACCAGCAGCAGGCTTGATAGCAATCAGCCCCAGCATTTT
CATSSRLDSNQPQHF
>TRBD1|NA|TRBV6-1|TRBJ1-5
TGTGCCAGCAGTGGAGACAGGGTCCTCAGCAATCAGCCCCAGCATTTT
CASSGDRVLSNQPQHF
>NA|NA|TRBV5-1|TRBJ2-2
TGCGCCAGCAGCTCCCCTTTCGGCGGGGAGCTGTTTTTT
CASSSPFGGELFF
>NA|once|TRBV2|TRBJ1-2
TGTGCCAACACCAGCATGGGGGCGCGGGGCTACACCTTC
CANTSMGARGYTF
>NA|NA|TRBV13|TRBJ2-7
TGTGCCAGCAGCCCACCCCGCCCCGACCACCCCTACGAGCAGTACTTC
CASSPPRPDHPYEQYF
>NA|once|TRBV4-1|TRBJ1-1
TGCGCCAGCAGCCAAGATAACCCGACAGTGAACACTGAAGCTTTCTTT
CASSQDNPTVNTEAFF